Listed here are 30 T cell receptor beta chains from one sample, sequenced in a study of response to subunit inactivated influenza vaccine. TCRdb fed the RT-PCR reads into MiXCR, producing one record per CDR3 protein. The sample has fewer than 350,000 distinct CDR3 sequences, about a fifth seen once. Sequencing used PBMCs from blood, obtained less than 22 months after vaccination. Receptor source: a man between 50 and 69 years old who received an inactivated influenza vaccine.

The chain is built from TRBV6-2 or TRBV6-3 and TRBJ2-7; possibly TRBD2 for D (6 bases). Germline V CDR1 and CDR2: MNHEY, SVGEGT. The CDR3 spans 14 residues. The V end lost 4 bases, the J end lost 2 bases, and 12 bases lay between the germline ends. For the CDR3, the DNA is TGTGCCAGCAGTTTTGGCGGGGAGACCTACGAGCAGTACTTC. This encodes CASSFGGETYEQYF.

The chain uses TRBV20-1 and TRBJ2-3; unclear D gene. Germline loops: CDR1 DFQATT, CDR2 SNEGSKA (reference sequence). V lost 4 bases, J lost 4 bases, and 9 bases lay in between. This CDR3 spans 12 amino acids. The CDR3 protein is CSAKNLPDTQYF. CDR3 DNA sequence: TGCAGTGCTAAAAACCTACCAGATACGCAGTATTTT.

This clonotype occurred many times. This rearrangement joins TRBV15 to TRBJ1-1; TRBD1 matches 7 bases. CDR1 and CDR2 (germline): LNHNV, YYDKDF (reference sequence). The CDR3 runs 15 residues. V was pared by 5 bases and J by 0 bases, with 6 bases of the junction left unmatched. CDR3: CATSRSRGMNTEAFF. As DNA, the CDR3 is TGTGCCACCAGCCGAAGCAGGGGGATGAACACTGAAGCTTTCTTT. The entire variable domain, with the rest obtained from reference TRBV15 and TRBJ1-1, is as follows: DAMVIQNPRYQVTQFGKPVTLSCSQTLNHNVMYWYQQKSSQAPKLLFHYYDKDFNNEADTPDNFQSRRPNTSFCFLDIRSPGLGDTAMYLCATSRSRGMNTEAFFGQGTRLTVV.

This clonotype was seen a handful of times. The CDR3 DNA sequence: TGTGCCAGCAGTAACGGAGGGGGCCTTGAGCAGTTCTTC. Translating it yields CASSNGGGLEQFF. The chain combines TRBV6-2 or TRBV6-3 with TRBJ2-1; maybe TRBD1 (7 bases). The CDR3 consists of 13 residues. The germline V gene has CDR1 MNHEY and CDR2 SVGEGT. V lost 5 bases, J lost 9 bases, and 14 bases lay in between.

The chain links TRBV28 to TRBJ2-1; D is uncertain. The CDR3 has 14 residues. The germline V gene has CDR1 MDHEN and CDR2 SYDVKM. V dropped 8 bases and J dropped 2 bases, with 13 bases sitting between them. Written as DNA, the CDR3 is TGTGCCAGCCGCACGCAACCAGCCTACAATGAGCAGTTCTTC. It is translated as CASRTQPAYNEQFF.

This clonotype showed up many times. This chain joins TRBV29-1 and TRBJ1-1; 10 bases align to TRBD1. V lost 5 bases and J lost 5; bases outside the gene matches: 5. Looked up from germline, CDR1 is SQVTM and CDR2 is ANQGSEA. The CDR3 totals 13 residues. CDR3: CSVQRTGGTEAFF. The CDR3 nucleotides read TGCAGCGTTCAACGGACAGGGGGAACTGAAGCTTTCTTT.

The J gene is TRBJ2-7, the V gene TRBV15; no reliable D call. V was clipped by 5 bases and J by 4 bases, with 9 bases between them. CDR1 LNHNV and CDR2 YYDKDF come from the germline V gene (reference sequence). The CDR3 contains 12 residues. The CDR3 loop is CATSDRHYEQYF. The CDR3, as DNA: TGTGCCACCAGCGACCGACATTACGAGCAGTACTTC.

In its sample, this clonotype was seen a few times. This rearrangement joins TRBV20-1 to TRBJ1-5, with TRBD1 matching 7 bases. Losses at the gene ends were 5 bases for V and 4 bases for J; bases not matched to a gene: 5. Looked up from germline, CDR1 is DFQATT and CDR2 is SNEGSKA (reference sequence). This CDR3 comprises 13 residues. Here the CDR3 DNA reads TGCAGTGCTCTCGGGACAGCTAATCAGCCCCAGCATTTT. It encodes CSALGTANQPQHF.

This clonotype was found a few times. The V gene is TRBV7-9, the J gene TRBJ2-5, with unresolved D. Trimming left V 0 bases short and J 3 bases short, with 14 bases between. CDR1 and CDR2 from the germline V gene are SEHNR and FQNEAQ (reference sequence). The CDR3 covers 16 residues. CDR3 sequence: CASSLARRLVKETQYF. CDR3 DNA: TGTGCCAGCAGCTTAGCCCGGCGGCTTGTTAAAGAGACCCAGTACTTC.

In the case of this clonotype: This clone may be a read error of a much larger clone one base away. V usage is TRBV20-1 and J usage is TRBJ2-7; D is unclear. The CDR3 contains 14 residues. Germline V gene data show CDR1 as DFQATT and CDR2 as SNEGSKA (reference sequence). The CDR3 bases are TGCAGTGCTAGAGATCTCCGTGGCCTCTACAAGCAGTACTTC. Protein product: CSARDLRGLYKQYF.

The V gene is TRBV5-1, the J gene TRBJ1-1; TRBD1 matches at 7 bases. After removal of 3 bases from V and 4 bases from J, the junction contained 9 bases not matched to a gene. Germline values: CDR1 SGHRS, CDR2 YFSETQ. The CDR3 is made up of 15 amino acids. CDR3 sequence reads: CASSSNRGWSTEAFF. The CDR3 DNA reads as TGCGCCAGCAGCTCCAACAGGGGCTGGAGCACTGAAGCTTTCTTT.

The CDR3 reads CASSIHRDRNNYGYTF. The CDR3 nucleotides are TGTGCCAGCAGCATACACCGGGACCGGAATAACTATGGCTACACCTTC. The chain carries TRBV7-9 and TRBJ1-2; D is perhaps TRBD1 (5 bases). CDR3 length equals 16 residues. V was shortened by 5 bases and J by 1 base, with 17 bases between the two germline ends. Germline V gene lookup returns CDR1 SEHNR and CDR2 FQNEAQ (reference sequence).

The chain recombines TRBV11-2 with TRBJ2-1; TRBD2 aligns across 8 bases. The germline gives CDR1 SGHAT, CDR2 FQNNGV. Germline trimming cut 3 bases from V and 6 bases from J; bases unmatched to any gene: 7. This CDR3 contains 15 residues. The CDR3 is CASSFQAGVPNEQFF. CDR3 nucleotides: TGTGCCAGCAGCTTTCAAGCGGGAGTACCCAATGAGCAGTTCTTC. Looking up the rest from reference TRBV11-2 and TRBJ2-1 gives the full variable domain: EAGVAQSPRYKIIEKRQSVAFWCNPISGHATLYWYQQILGQGPKLLIQFQNNGVVDDSQLPKDRFSAERLKGVDSTLKIQPAKLEDSAVYLCASSFQAGVPNEQFFGPGTRLTVL.

V gene TRBV11-2 combines with J gene TRBJ2-5, with TRBD2 matching 11 bases. J lost 4 bases, V lost 3 bases, and 4 bases had no gene match. CDR1 is SGHAT, CDR2 FQNNGV, per germline. The CDR3 contains 15 residues. The CDR3 region is CASSFIGTSGETQYF. The CDR3 DNA sequence: TGTGCCAGCAGCTTTATTGGGACTAGCGGAGAGACCCAGTACTTC.

This clonotype has a handful of counts. J is TRBJ2-3 and V is TRBV6-4; possible D gene TRBD2, 5 bases. In germline, CDR1 is MRHNA, CDR2 SNTAGT. CDR3 length: 15 amino acids. V lost 4 bases to trimming and J lost 6 bases, with 17 bases between them. The CDR3 protein is CASSAELAAPDTQYF. CDR3 coding DNA: TGTGCCAGCAGTGCGGAGCTAGCCGCTCCCGATACGCAGTATTTT.

This clonotype was counted at least ten times. CDR3 coding DNA: TGCGCCAGCAGCCGGGACAGTTCCACAGATACGCAGTATTTT. It translates to CASSRDSSTDTQYF. The chain links TRBV5-1 to TRBJ2-3; 7 nucleotides line up with TRBD1. CDR3 length: 14 residues. Germline CDR1 and CDR2: SGHRS and YFSETQ. After removal of 4 bases from V and 2 bases from J, the junction contained 4 bases not matched to a gene.

The chain recombines TRBV5-5 with TRBJ1-1; D is undetermined. There are 11 residues in the CDR3. Germline V CDR1 and CDR2: SGHKS, YYEKEE (reference sequence). Trimming stripped 4 bases from V and 8 bases from J, with 9 bases between. CDR3 DNA: TGTGCCAGCAGCGTGGGAGGGGAAGCTTTCTTT. Protein sequence: CASSVGGEAFF.

This clonotype showed up just a few times. V gene TRBV5-1 combines with J gene TRBJ2-3, with D uncertain. Germline V CDR1 and CDR2: SGHRS, YFSETQ. With 0 bases removed from V and 3 bases from J, the gap between germline ends came to 8 bases. The CDR3 contains 14 residues. The CDR3, as DNA: TGCGCCAGCAGCTTGGGGGCGGCTACAGATACGCAGTATTTT. It is translated as CASSLGAATDTQYF.

This clonotype was seen only once. The chain links TRBV7-2 to TRBJ1-1; no clear D gene. The CDR3 contains 13 residues. V was clipped by 1 base and J by 8 bases, with 11 bases between them. Germline V gene data show CDR1 as SGHTA and CDR2 as FQGNSA. The chain's CDR3 is CASSLDVVGEAFF. CDR3 in DNA: TGTGCCAGCAGCTTAGACGTGGTTGGGGAAGCTTTCTTT.

There are many counts of this clonotype. One end of the junction is discordant with germline, which a read error may explain. The chain is built from TRBV7-7 and TRBJ2-5; TRBD2 matches at 10 bases. From germline, CDR1 is SSHAT and CDR2 FNYEAQ (reference sequence). The length of the CDR3 is 14 residues. CDR3: CASSLGLAEETQYF. CDR3 bases: TGTGCTAGCAGCTTAGGACTAGCGGAAGAGACCCAGTACTTC. Based on the CDR3 plus reference TRBV7-7 and TRBJ2-5, the full variable domain is GAGVSQSPRYKVTKRGQDVTLRCDPISSHATLYWYQQALGQGPEFLTYFNYEAQPDKSGLPSDRFSAERPEGSISTLTIQRTEQRDSAMYRCASSLGLAEETQYFGPGTRLLVL.

This clonotype was seen at least ten times. The chain is built from TRBV4-3 and TRBJ1-6; possible D gene TRBD1, 5 bases. The CDR3 is made up of 15 amino acids. V lost 5 bases to trimming and J lost 2 bases, with 10 bases between them. The germline V gene encodes CDR1 LGHNA and CDR2 YSLEER. This CDR3 reads CASSTQGAYNSPLHF. Written as DNA, the CDR3 is TGCGCCAGCAGCACCCAGGGAGCCTATAATTCACCCCTCCACTTT.

This clonotype has only a few counts. The chain joins TRBV12-3 or TRBV12-4 to TRBJ1-6; weak D call: TRBD1 (5 bases). This CDR3 has 13 amino acids. Trimming pared 6 bases from V and 9 bases from J, leaving 12 bases between. CDR3 protein: CASSLGGSSPLHF. The CDR3, as DNA: TGTGCCAGCAGCCTCGGGGGATCTTCACCCCTCCACTTT.

The chain recombines TRBV9 with TRBJ2-7; 10 positions agree with TRBD1. Germline loops: CDR1 SGDLS, CDR2 YYNGEE. J was trimmed by 3 bases and V by 0 bases; bases with no gene match: 9. This CDR3 region has 17 residues. This CDR3 is CASSVGGPGQGIYEQYF. CDR3 DNA sequence: TGTGCCAGCAGCGTAGGTGGACCGGGACAGGGGATCTACGAGCAGTACTTC.

The V gene is TRBV7-9, the J gene TRBJ1-1; 10 nucleotides match TRBD1. Germline V gene sequence: CDR1 SEHNR, CDR2 FQNEAQ (reference sequence). The V and J ends lost 5 bases and 7 bases, in that order; junction bases with no gene match: 7. CDR3 length: 14 amino acids. CDR3 protein: CASSPRQGADEAFF. The CDR3 coding sequence is TGTGCCAGCAGCCCAAGACAGGGGGCGGATGAAGCTTTCTTT.

The chain has TRBV2 and TRBJ2-7; D is unresolved. The CDR3 extends over 14 amino acids. CDR1 SNHLY and CDR2 FYNNEI come from the germline V gene. V was trimmed by 1 base and J by 0 bases, leaving 7 bases between them. CDR3 nucleotide sequence: TGTGCCAGCAGTGAAGGCCCGAGCTCCTACGAGCAGTACTTC. Residues: CASSEGPSSYEQYF.

This clonotype was seen a few times. V is TRBV10-3 and J is TRBJ1-1; D is unclear. CDR3 length equals 17 residues. Germline CDR1 reads ENHRY; CDR2 reads SYGVKD. V was shortened by 6 bases and J by 3 bases, with 23 bases between the two germline ends. CDR3 region: CAIRTEGGRESYTEAFF. CDR3 coding DNA: TGTGCCATCAGGACGGAGGGCGGTCGAGAGTCCTACACTGAAGCTTTCTTT.

This rearrangement joins TRBV3-1 to TRBJ1-1; D may be TRBD1 (5 bases). The CDR3 extends over 12 amino acids. Germline CDR1 reads LGHDT; CDR2 reads YNNKEL (reference sequence). Trimming pared 5 bases from V and 7 bases from J, leaving 11 bases between. CDR3 DNA: TGTGCCAGCAGCACGGGGCTATATGAAGCTTTCTTT. Translating it yields CASSTGLYEAFF.

V and J are TRBV6-1 and TRBJ1-5; a possible D gene is TRBD1 (5 bases). Trimming cost V 5 bases and J 3 bases, with 14 bases left between them. CDR1 and CDR2 from the germline V gene are MNHNS and SASEGT. The CDR3 loop spans 15 amino acids. DNA for the CDR3: TGTGCCAGCAGTAAGAGGGGTACAGTCAATCAGCCCCAGCATTTT. This sequence encodes CASSKRGTVNQPQHF.

This clonotype has more than one count but fewer than ten. The chain uses TRBV12-3 or TRBV12-4 and TRBJ1-2, with 9 nucleotides matching TRBD1. There are 12 residues in the CDR3. V was clipped by 6 bases and J by 5 bases; unmatched bases: 1. CDR3 in amino acids: CASSGQGYGYTF. CDR3 nucleotides: TGTGCCAGCAGCGGACAGGGGTATGGCTACACCTTC.

The chain employs TRBV7-2 and TRBJ2-6; tentative D call: TRBD2 (5 bases). Germline-derived CDR1 and CDR2 are SGHTA and FQGNSA. The ends were cut back, 3 bases at V and 0 bases at J, with 6 bases in the middle. The CDR3 contains 15 residues. CDR3 sequence: CASSFGISGANVLTF. The CDR3, as DNA: TGTGCCAGCAGCTTCGGGATCTCTGGGGCCAACGTCCTGACTTTC.